This T cell receptor beta chain emerged from a study of T cells in Graves' hyperthyroidism and ophthalmopathy. The V end lost 1 base, the J end lost 5 bases, and 8 bases lay between the germline ends. The CDR3 is 13 amino acids. Germline V gives CDR1 SSHAT, CDR2 FNYEAQ (reference sequence). Amplified regions were TCR beta CDR3 sequences from RNA transcripts. The HTBI primer set drove a first-round RT-PCR of the TCR CDR3. One entry per CDR3 protein, called by TCRdb with MiXCR from the multiplex PCR reads. Of hundreds of thousands of distinct CDR3 sequences listed, over 15% are singletons. In regard to this clonotype: Its antigen is unknown.

Out of less than 12 ml of fresh peripheral blood came the PBMCs. Study results and limitations: Researchers found most expanded thyroid clonotypes above 0.001 in blood as well. From stable hyperthyroidism, ophthalmopathy was set apart by a 13 V-J model.

Sequenced: blood. The chain combines TRBV7-7 with TRBJ2-5; D not certain. The clonotype was recovered from a woman between 18 and 30 years old with Graves' hyperthyroidism. Here the CDR3 reads CASSLGETETQYF. Written as DNA, the CDR3 is TGTGCCAGCAGCTTAGGGGAAACGGAGACCCAGTACTTC.